The T cell receptor beta chain under discussion was sequenced for a study of cytotoxic CD8 clonotypes in ibrutinib-treated CLL. Depth targeted 1 in 200,000 to 1 in 1 million T cells, averaging approximately 10x coverage per clonotype. Produced via immunoSEQ multiplex PCR; TCRdb's table is partial and in-frame only. Among about 130,000 clones listed, 70% to 90% were seen once. CDR3 length: 17 residues. Trimming stripped 8 bases from V and 8 bases from J, with 30 bases between. CDR1 is SNHLY and CDR2 is FYNNEI in the germline V gene. The source is a human donor with chronic lymphocytic leukemia. The chain couples TRBV2 to TRBJ1-2; weak D call: TRBD1 (6 bases). The material sequenced was PBMCs, taken after 24 months of ibrutinib treatment. The CDR3 DNA follows: TGTGCCAGCGGAAAGACATATTCGACAGGCGGGGGATCCGGCTACACCTTC. Translation: CASGKTYSTGGGSGYTF. The full variable domain, with the rest looked up from reference TRBV2 and TRBJ1-2, is EPEVTQTPSHQVTQMGQEVILRCVPISNHLYFYWYRQILGQKVEFLVSFYNNEISEKSEIFDDQFSVERPDGSNFTLKIRSTKLEDSAMYFCASGKTYSTGGGSGYTFGSGTRLTVV.